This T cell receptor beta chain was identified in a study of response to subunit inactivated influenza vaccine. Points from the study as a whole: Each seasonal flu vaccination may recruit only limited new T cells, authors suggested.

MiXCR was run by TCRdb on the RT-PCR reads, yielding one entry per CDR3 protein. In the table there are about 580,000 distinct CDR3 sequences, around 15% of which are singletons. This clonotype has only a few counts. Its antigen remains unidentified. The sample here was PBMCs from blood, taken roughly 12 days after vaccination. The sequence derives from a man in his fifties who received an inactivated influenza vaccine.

The CDR3 is CASSTGLAGELFF. The CDR3 DNA follows: TGTGCCAGCAGCACGGGACTAGCCGGGGAGCTGTTTTTT. The chain is built from TRBV7-8 and TRBJ2-2; 8 bases map to TRBD2. There are 13 residues in the CDR3. Germline-derived CDR1 and CDR2 are SGHVS and FQNEAQ. The junction had 2 bases not matched to a gene; V was cut back by 5 bases and J by 6 bases.